The present TCR beta chain was sequenced within a study of cytomegalovirus exposure and HLA in healthy donors. Broader study findings: Data from an earlier analysis indicated that most TCR beta V segments were productive either about 90% or about 30% of the time.

Use of 60 Vbeta and 13 Jbeta primers characterized the PCR. Sequenced by immunoSEQ multiplex PCR; TCRdb stores in-frame clones only, minus some. The data show hundreds of thousands of clones, almost 80% seen once. With regard to this clone: The antigen is unknown.

There are 15 residues in the CDR3. Germline assignment: CDR1 MNHEY and CDR2 SVGAGI. V lost 6 bases, J lost 2 bases, and 16 bases lay in between. The source is a male donor in good health and CMV-seronegative. Material: PBMCs. The V call is TRBV6-5, the J call TRBJ1-1; a possible D gene is TRBD1 (6 bases). CDR3 bases: TGTGCCAGCAGCCCCGGGACACCCTCAAACACTGAAGCTTTCTTT. It specifies CASSPGTPSNTEAFF.